Below, 28 T cell receptor beta chains from the same sample are listed, as sequenced in a study of cytomegalovirus exposure and HLA in healthy donors (dated by TCRdb to about 2017). Receptor libraries were prepared by the immunoSEQ multiplex PCR assay. A mixture of 60 forward primers for TCR Vbeta segments and 13 reverse primers for TCR Jbeta segments was used in the multiplex PCR. TCRdb stores this immuneACCESS table with in-frame sequences only. Part of the clones is absent; in the studies checked, under half of the shortfall reflects unresolved V genes, and no reason is known for the rest. The sample yields about 150,000 clones; about 70% were counted once. The top ten clonotypes cover 3.5% to 5% of the sample. Sequencing used PBMCs. The receptors shown here come from a man in his fifties or sixties in good health and CMV-seronegative.

The V gene is TRBV27, the J gene TRBJ1-1, with D possibly being TRBD1 (6 bases). This CDR3 is 13 amino acids long. The V end lost 5 bases, the J end lost 3 bases, and 10 bases lay between the germline ends. CDR1 is MNHEY, CDR2 SMNVEV, per germline (reference sequence). CDR3 sequence reads: CASSVPGDTEAFF. The CDR3 DNA sequence: TGTGCCAGCAGTGTGCCAGGGGACACTGAAGCTTTCTTT.

The chain uses TRBV7-2 and TRBJ2-7, with 7 bases lining up with TRBD1. The CDR3 is 16 residues long. The V segment lost 3 bases and the J segment 7 bases; nucleotides outside the gene matches: 15. Germline V gives CDR1 SGHTA, CDR2 FQGNSA. The CDR3 DNA follows: TGTGCCAGCAGCTTCCCCCCCGGACAGGCCCCTGGGGAGCAGTACTTC. This codes for CASSFPPGQAPGEQYF.

V usage is TRBV29-1 and J usage is TRBJ2-7; 9 bases agree with TRBD1. Germline V gene sequence: CDR1 SQVTM, CDR2 ANQGSEA. V shed 3 bases, J shed 4 bases, and the junction held 16 bases outside the gene matches. The CDR3 spans 17 residues. The CDR3 reads CSVEVQISETGGYEQYF. DNA of the CDR3: TGCAGCGTTGAGGTCCAGATCAGTGAGACAGGGGGTTACGAGCAGTACTTC.

This clone came up a few times. Mismatch with germline at one junction end may stem from a read error. This chain uses TRBV7-3 with TRBJ2-2; D not resolved. Germline V gene data show CDR1 as SGHTA and CDR2 as FQGTGA. This CDR3 spans 12 amino acids. In DNA, the CDR3 is TGTGCCAGCAGCCTGAACAGCGGGGAGCTGTTTTTT. This translates into CASSLNSGELFF.

The J gene is TRBJ2-6, the V gene TRBV23-1, with 11 nucleotides matching TRBD1. TRBV23-1 is recorded as an ORF, its role being uncertain. V gave up 3 bases and J gave up 0 bases; unmatched junction bases: 4. This CDR3 has 18 residues. CDR3 DNA: TGCGCCAGCAGTCACCGGGACAGGGGGATCTCTGGGGCCAACGTCCTGACTTTC. The encoded protein is CASSHRDRGISGANVLTF.

The V gene is TRBV7-3, the J gene TRBJ1-3, with 7 bases fitting TRBD1. There are 13 residues in the CDR3. The ends lost 5 bases at V and 8 bases at J; junction bases unmatched: 6. CDR1 and CDR2 (germline): SGHTA, FQGTGA. CDR3 residues: CASSATGSDTIYF. The CDR3 DNA reads as TGTGCCAGCAGCGCGACAGGGAGCGACACCATATATTTT. Looking up the rest from reference TRBV7-3 and TRBJ1-3 gives the full variable domain: GAGVSQTPSNKVTEKGKYVELRCDPISGHTALYWYRQSLGQGPEFLIYFQGTGAADDSGLPNDRFFAVRPEGSVSTLKIQRTERGDSAVYLCASSATGSDTIYFGEGSWLTVV.

This chain links TRBV4-3 with TRBJ2-3; D might be TRBD2 (6 bases). Germline CDR1 and CDR2: LGHNA and YSLEER. Trimming left V 0 bases short and J 3 bases short, with 19 bases between. CDR3 length equals 18 residues. CDR3 sequence (DNA): TGCGCCAGCAGCCAAGATGTAAGGACGGGAGTTAGGACAGATACGCAGTATTTT. It codes for CASSQDVRTGVRTDTQYF.

V usage is TRBV15 and J usage is TRBJ2-3, with 9 bases fitting TRBD2. The trim removed 0 bases at V and 1 base at J, leaving 8 bases unmatched. This CDR3 contains 18 residues. CDR1 LNHNV and CDR2 YYDKDF come from the germline V gene (reference sequence). In nucleotides, the CDR3 is TGTGCCACCAGCAGAGATCTCGGGCCTAGCGGGGGCACAGATACGCAGTATTTT. Amino acids: CATSRDLGPSGGTDTQYF.

The chain combines TRBV5-8 with TRBJ1-1, with D perhaps TRBD1 (6 bases). The CDR3 length is 14 residues. CDR1 is SGHTS and CDR2 is YDEGEE in the germline V gene. Between the trimmed V and J ends, which lost 2 bases and 1 base, there was a span of 9 bases. DNA of the CDR3: TGTGCCAGCAGCTTCTCCAGGGGGAACACTGAAGCTTTCTTT. This sequence encodes CASSFSRGNTEAFF. Looking up the rest from reference TRBV5-8 and TRBJ1-1 gives the full variable domain: EAGVTQSPTHLIKTRGQQATLRCSPISGHTSVYWYQQALGLGLQFLLWYDEGEERNRGNFPPRFSGRQFPNYSSELNVNALELEDSALYLCASSFSRGNTEAFFGQGTRLTVV.

The chain has TRBV14 and TRBJ2-5, with D possibly matching TRBD1 (6 bases). The CDR3 spans 15 residues. V was shortened by 0 bases and J by 5 bases, with 13 bases between the two germline ends. CDR1 SGHDN and CDR2 FVKESK come from the germline V gene. For the CDR3, the DNA is TGTGCCAGCAGCCAAGATACGACAGGTCGGGAGACCCAGTACTTC. This gives the protein CASSQDTTGRETQYF.

The rearrangement uses TRBV10-1 and TRBJ2-2, with 7 bases matching TRBD1. This CDR3 is 14 amino acids long. From germline, CDR1 is WNHNN and CDR2 SYGVQD (reference sequence). V lost 6 bases to trimming and J lost 5 bases; unmatched junction nucleotides: 6. The CDR3 nucleotides read TGCGCCAGCAGCGACAGGGCAAGGACCGGGGAGCTGTTTTTT. It yields the protein CASSDRARTGELFF.

For this clone: Additional DNA sequences in this sample encode the identical CDR3. J is TRBJ2-2 and V is TRBV7-8; TRBD2 matches 10 bases. This CDR3 is built from 16 residues. Germline V gene data show CDR1 as SGHVS and CDR2 as FQNEAQ. V lost 4 bases, J lost 4 bases, and 6 bases stayed unmatched. CDR3 loop: CASSSLKREGTGELFF. The CDR3 bases are TGTGCCAGCAGCTCCCTCAAGCGGGAGGGCACCGGGGAGCTGTTTTTT.

The chain uses TRBV10-2 and TRBJ2-3; possible D gene TRBD1, 5 bases. The CDR3 length is 14 residues. V was cut by 8 bases and J by 5 bases, with 17 bases left in between. CDR1 and CDR2 (germline): WSHSY, SAAADI. The CDR3 region has the DNA TGCGCCAGCGGGCAGGGTGGAGTCAGAGATACGCAGTATTTT. Translated, it gives CASGQGGVRDTQYF.

V and J are TRBV30 and TRBJ2-7; 11 nucleotides align to TRBD2. The CDR3 sequence is 14 residues long. The germline V gene has CDR1 GTSNPN and CDR2 SVGIG (reference sequence). The J segment lost 4 bases and the V segment lost 4 bases, leaving 6 bases of the junction unmatched. The CDR3: CAWTTGTSGYEQYF. In DNA, the CDR3 is TGTGCCTGGACCACCGGGACTAGCGGTTACGAGCAGTACTTC.

This clone was picked up a small number of times. This chain links TRBV15 with TRBJ2-5; tentative D call: TRBD2 (5 bases). The germline V and J ends were trimmed by 2 bases and 4 bases, with 14 bases remaining between them. This CDR3 region has 15 residues. Germline V gene sequence: CDR1 LNHNV, CDR2 YYDKDF (reference sequence). This chain's CDR3 is CATSRSPSGSETQYF. The CDR3 region has the DNA TGTGCCACCAGCAGAAGTCCCTCGGGGTCAGAGACCCAGTACTTC.

The rearrangement joins TRBV6-4 to TRBJ2-3; 10 bases map to TRBD2. With 4 bases clipped from V and 4 bases from J, the junction kept 8 bases outside the gene matches. CDR3 length: 16 residues. Per the germline V gene, CDR1 is MRHNA and CDR2 is SNTAGT. The CDR3 region is CASSVLAGDGADTQYF. In nucleotides, the CDR3 is TGTGCCAGCAGTGTCCTAGCGGGAGATGGGGCAGATACGCAGTATTTT.

This clone was found once. The chain couples TRBV5-1 to TRBJ2-2; no reliable D call. V was cut by 0 bases and J by 3 bases, with 9 bases left in between. The CDR3 extends over 15 amino acids. Germline V lookup: CDR1 SGHRS, CDR2 YFSETQ. CDR3 nucleotides: TGCGCCAGCAGCTTGGTTCCTAGAGACACCGGGGAGCTGTTTTTT. Residues: CASSLVPRDTGELFF.

This clone was detected once. The V and J genes are TRBV5-1 and TRBJ2-1; TRBD2 aligns across 13 bases. This CDR3 is 15 amino acids long. Germline assignment: CDR1 SGHRS and CDR2 YFSETQ. V lost 3 bases to trimming and J lost 10 bases; unmatched junction nucleotides: 7. This CDR3 is CASSYGLAGVEEQFF. The CDR3, as DNA: TGCGCCAGCAGCTACGGACTAGCGGGAGTGGAAGAGCAGTTCTTC.

The V and J genes are TRBV6-5 and TRBJ2-7, with TRBD2 identical over 7 bases. Trimming removed 4 bases from V and 6 bases from J; junction bases left unmatched: 3. This CDR3 contains 12 residues. The germline CDR1 and CDR2 sequences are MNHEY and SVGAGI. CDR3 in DNA: TGTGCCAGCAGTTTGGGAGGGCGCGAGCAGTACTTC. Translating gives CASSLGGREQYF.

The chain joins TRBV5-1 to TRBJ2-3, with TRBD1 identical over 7 bases. Trimming took 5 bases from V and 0 from J; bases not matched to a gene: 9. This CDR3 region has 16 residues. Per germline, CDR1 SGHRS and CDR2 YFSETQ. The CDR3 loop is CASRKDADRSTDTQYF. As DNA, the CDR3 is TGCGCCAGCAGAAAGGATGCGGACAGGAGCACAGATACGCAGTATTTT.

This clone was observed a handful of times. The CDR3 protein is CASSLGASENEQFF. CDR3 coding DNA: TGCGCCAGCAGCTTGGGGGCTAGCGAAAATGAGCAGTTCTTC. The V call is TRBV5-1, the J call TRBJ2-1; TRBD2 is a possible D gene (6 bases). Germline lookup yields CDR1 SGHRS and CDR2 YFSETQ. The ends were cut back, 0 bases at V and 7 bases at J, with 11 bases in the middle. The CDR3 is 14 residues long.

This clone turned up a few times. The chain recombines TRBV7-2 with TRBJ1-6, with D tentatively TRBD1 (5 bases). Germline CDR1 SGHTA, CDR2 FQGNSA. This CDR3 contains 14 residues. Trimming left V 2 bases short and J 10 bases short, with 12 bases between. Here the CDR3 DNA reads TGTGCCAGCAGCTTAATGGCCAGGGAATCACCCCTCCACTTT. Its protein is CASSLMARESPLHF.

The chain employs TRBV10-2 and TRBJ2-2, with D possibly matching TRBD2 (5 bases). The CDR3 covers 13 residues. V shed 5 bases and J shed 5 bases, with 9 bases lying between them. CDR1 WSHSY and CDR2 SAAADI come from the germline V gene. CDR3 coding DNA: TGCGCCAGCAGTCGCGGCGGGACCGGGGAGCTGTTTTTT. It codes for CASSRGGTGELFF.

This sequence joins TRBV27 and TRBJ2-7, with D tentatively TRBD1 (5 bases). Trimming removed 8 bases from V and 5 bases from J, with 13 bases in between. This CDR3 contains 12 residues. CDR1 and CDR2 (germline): MNHEY, SMNVEV (reference sequence). The CDR3 sequence: CASHDSSHEQYF. The CDR3 nucleotides are TGTGCCAGCCACGACAGTTCCCACGAGCAGTACTTC.

CDR3 amino acids: CSVEDLEFYVGYTF. The CDR3, as DNA: TGCAGCGTTGAAGATCTGGAGTTTTATGTGGGCTACACCTTC. J is TRBJ1-2 and V is TRBV29-1; no firm D call. CDR1 and CDR2 from the germline V gene are SQVTM and ANQGSEA. This CDR3 contains 14 residues. Trimming pared 0 bases from V and 8 bases from J, leaving 16 bases between.

The chain links TRBV5-1 to TRBJ1-1; maybe TRBD1 (6 bases). The CDR3 contains 14 residues. Germline V gene sequence: CDR1 SGHRS, CDR2 YFSETQ. Deletions cut 5 bases from V and 2 bases from J, with 13 bases between. CDR3 protein: CASSYTGQNTEAFF. The DNA for the CDR3 is TGCGCCAGCAGTTATACGGGACAAAACACTGAAGCTTTCTTT. The full variable domain, completed using reference TRBV5-1 and TRBJ1-1, is KAGVTQTPRYLIKTRGQQVTLSCSPISGHRSVSWYQQTPGQGLQFLFEYFSETQRNKGNFPGRFSGRQFSNSRSEMNVSTLELGDSALYLCASSYTGQNTEAFFGQGTRLTVV.

The chain recombines TRBV28 with TRBJ2-6, with a weak D call TRBD1 (6 bases). In germline, CDR1 is MDHEN, CDR2 SYDVKM. CDR3 length equals 15 residues. V was clipped by 6 bases and J by 4 bases, with 13 bases between them. CDR3 loop: CASRPTGPGANVLTF. DNA of the CDR3: TGTGCCAGCAGACCCACAGGGCCCGGGGCCAACGTCCTGACTTTC.

The rearrangement joins TRBV28 to TRBJ1-4, with 7 bases fitting TRBD1. The trim removed 4 bases at V and 3 bases at J, leaving 8 bases unmatched. Looked up from germline, CDR1 is MDHEN and CDR2 is SYDVKM. This CDR3 spans 16 amino acids. The CDR3 is CASSSPTGVANEKLFF. The CDR3 DNA sequence: TGTGCCAGCAGTTCCCCCACAGGGGTGGCTAATGAAAAACTGTTTTTT.